This TCR beta chain is drawn from a study of neurological immune-mediated disorders. V shed 0 bases and J shed 3 bases, with 12 bases lying between them. Germline-derived CDR1 and CDR2 are MNHNY and SVGAGI (reference sequence). The CDR3 length is 15 residues. This clonotype came up a few times. TCRdb independently ran MiXCR on the 5' RACE reads; one entry per CDR3 protein. Of around 100,000 distinct CDR3 sequences listed, roughly 10% are singletons. Time point of the sample: longitudinal time-point 3. The unsorted libraries were prepared from 2 million PBMCs (stored at -80 C). This TCR was recovered from a female donor with HTLV-1-associated myelopathy (HAM/TSP). Sequencing was performed on PBMCs. V gene TRBV6-6 combines with J gene TRBJ2-7; D unclear. CDR3 amino acids: CASSYSPRVNYEQYF. As DNA, the CDR3 is TGTGCCAGCAGTTACTCTCCTCGGGTTAACTACGAGCAGTACTTC.